This T cell receptor (beta chain) appears in the sequencing data of a study of T cell repertoires in cytomegalovirus infection. TCRdb processed the reads anew with MiXCR; each CDR3 protein has one entry. This table holds nearly 550,000 distinct CDR3 sequences, approximately 15% found once. This clonotype occurred many times. Its antigen is currently unknown. Overall study results and limits: HLA-C-restricted CMV-specific TCR beta clonotypes prevailed in the ex vivo response.

The CDR3 spans 15 residues. Germline-derived CDR1 and CDR2 are SEHNR and FQNEAQ (reference sequence). Trimming removed 5 bases from V and 9 bases from J; junction bases left unmatched: 13. The V gene is TRBV7-9, the J gene TRBJ2-1, with 7 bases matching TRBD2. Sequencing was carried out using CD8+ T cells from PBMCs. The clonotype comes from a human donor in good health (CMV status not recorded). Some clones in this sample may be carry-over from other donors' samples. CDR3 coding DNA: TGTGCCAGCAGCCCGAGGGGCGGGGGAGTCGGTGAGCAGTTCTTC. Translation gives CASSPRGGGVGEQFF.